The clone carrying this T cell receptor (beta chain) was seen a single time. Its specificity is not known. V was pared by 1 base and J by 4 bases, with 10 bases between. Germline V CDR1 and CDR2: SGHTA, FQGNSA. This CDR3 region has 14 residues. Using immunoSEQ multiplex PCR, the repertoire was profiled, and TCRdb retains in-frame clones only, with some absent. The table has about 80,000 clones, approximately 85% seen once. This record belongs to a study of OX40 agonist ivuxolimab in advanced cancers. About the study: Patients assigned to dose escalation were diagnosed with hepatocellular carcinoma, melanoma, renal cell or head and neck cancer.

Study results and limitations: Mean expanded clone counts were higher in CD8+ than CD4+ T cells. Also showing low normalized T-cell clonal expansion were some of the nonresponders. There was clonal expansion of CD4+ and CD8+ blood T cells by week 6 at 0.1 to 3.0 mg/kg.

The clonotype was recovered from an adult with an advanced solid tumor such as melanoma, head and neck, liver or kidney cancer. Sequencing used CD4+ or CD8+ T cells sorted from blood, obtained in a trial of the OX40 agonist ivuxolimab. The chain has TRBV7-2 and TRBJ1-2, with D tentatively TRBD1 (6 bases). The CDR3 coding sequence is TGTGCCAGCAGCTTAGACGGACAGATCTATGGCTACACCTTC. Its protein product is CASSLDGQIYGYTF.